This passage covers 8 T cell receptor beta chains from one sample sequenced in a study of shared clonotypes between healthy human individuals. TCRdb's copy holds only in-frame clones and misses some; the assay was immunoSEQ multiplex PCR. The sample holds about 2,200,000 clones, about 93% seen once. CD45RO-negative CD8 cells positively selected for CCR7 made up the naive population, which excluded terminally differentiated effector memory CD45RA+ cells. What was sequenced was naive CD8+ T cells from PBMCs. All receptors come from a man aged 18 to 30 in good health. Some clones in this sample may be carry-over from other donors' samples.

The chain is built from TRBV30 and TRBJ2-2, with unresolved D. CDR1 is GTSNPN, CDR2 SVGIG, per germline (reference sequence). The CDR3 extends over 12 amino acids. The V gene lost 4 bases and the J gene lost 6 bases, with 9 bases spanning the gap. CDR3 nucleotide sequence: TGTGCCTGGATTAAACCCCCCGGGGAGCTGTTTTTT. Translated, it gives CAWIKPPGELFF. Complete variable domain (other parts from reference TRBV30 and TRBJ2-2): SQTIHQWPATLVQPVGSPLSLECTVEGTSNPNLYWYRQAAGRGLQLLFYSVGIGQISSEVPQNLSASRPQDRQFILSSKKLLLSDSGFYLCAWIKPPGELFFGEGSRLTVL.

The chain combines TRBV27 with TRBJ2-5; 7 nucleotides align to TRBD1. This CDR3 has 13 amino acids. From germline, CDR1 is MNHEY and CDR2 SMNVEV (reference sequence). Trimming cost V 2 bases and J 7 bases; bases outside gene matches: 4. The CDR3 reads CASSLVRQGTQYF. In nucleotides, the CDR3 is TGTGCCAGCAGTTTAGTCAGACAGGGGACCCAGTACTTC.

This chain uses TRBV11-2 with TRBJ2-7; the match to TRBD1 covers 9 bases. Germline V gives CDR1 SGHAT, CDR2 FQNNGV. This CDR3 contains 16 residues. J gave up 4 bases and V 1 base, and 8 bases lay outside the gene matches. The CDR3 nucleotides are TGTGCCAGCAGCTTAGGAGCCGGGACAGGGACTTACGAGCAGTACTTC. Translation gives CASSLGAGTGTYEQYF.

The chain has TRBV27 and TRBJ2-5; 9 bases match TRBD1. The CDR3 spans 17 residues. The germline V gene encodes CDR1 MNHEY and CDR2 SMNVEV (reference sequence). V trimming: 5 bases; J trimming: 1 base; junction bases outside the gene matches: 11. DNA for the CDR3: TGTGCCAGCAGTCCAAGCCGGGGGACAGGGCTCCAAGAGACCCAGTACTTC. It is translated as CASSPSRGTGLQETQYF.

The gene calls are TRBV4-1 and TRBJ1-2; 9 positions match TRBD1. The germline V gene has CDR1 MGHRA and CDR2 YSYEKL. CDR3 size: 16 residues. Trimming took 4 bases from V and 3 from J; bases not matched to a gene: 9. CDR3 in DNA: TGCGCCAGCAGCCCCAGGGGGACAGGGCTAGACTATGGCTACACCTTC. This codes for CASSPRGTGLDYGYTF.

In DNA, the CDR3 is TGTGCCAGCAGTCCACCCGGACAGGGAAGGACCGGGGAGCTGTTTTTT. As protein: CASSPPGQGRTGELFF. The rearrangement links TRBV27 to TRBJ2-2; 8 nucleotides agree with TRBD1. This CDR3 region has 16 residues. J gave up 5 bases and V 5 bases, and 10 bases lay outside the gene matches. From germline, CDR1 is MNHEY and CDR2 SMNVEV (reference sequence).

The J gene is TRBJ2-5, the V gene TRBV11-2, with a possible D match to TRBD1 (7 bases). The CDR3 contains 13 residues. V was pared by 4 bases and J by 5 bases, with 11 bases between. Germline lookup yields CDR1 SGHAT and CDR2 FQNNGV. The CDR3, as DNA: TGTGCCAGCAGCTCAGGGGGGTGGGAGACCCAGTACTTC. This translates into CASSSGGWETQYF.

The rearrangement uses TRBV11-3 and TRBJ1-1; D is perhaps TRBD1 (5 bases). V was shortened by 7 bases and J by 3 bases, with 18 bases between the two germline ends. Germline V gene lookup returns CDR1 SGHNT and CDR2 YENEEA. The CDR3 is 15 residues long. This CDR3 is CASTPLGGPDTEAFF. The CDR3 DNA sequence: TGTGCCAGCACCCCACTGGGGGGACCGGACACTGAAGCTTTCTTT.